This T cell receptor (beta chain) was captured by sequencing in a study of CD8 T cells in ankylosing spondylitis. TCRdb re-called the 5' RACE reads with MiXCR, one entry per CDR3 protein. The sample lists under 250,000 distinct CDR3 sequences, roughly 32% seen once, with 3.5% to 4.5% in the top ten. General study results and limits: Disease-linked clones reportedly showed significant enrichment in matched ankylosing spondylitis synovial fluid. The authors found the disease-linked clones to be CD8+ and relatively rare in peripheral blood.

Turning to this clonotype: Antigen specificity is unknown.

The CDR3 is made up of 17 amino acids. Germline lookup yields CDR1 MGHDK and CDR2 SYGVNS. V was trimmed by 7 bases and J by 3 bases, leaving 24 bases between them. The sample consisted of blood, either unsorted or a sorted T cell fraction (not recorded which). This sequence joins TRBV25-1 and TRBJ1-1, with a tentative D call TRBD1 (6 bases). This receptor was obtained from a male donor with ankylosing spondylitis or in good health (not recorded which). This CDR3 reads CASIFRGARGPDTEAFF. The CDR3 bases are TGTGCCAGCATCTTCCGGGGGGCGCGGGGCCCTGACACTGAAGCTTTCTTT.